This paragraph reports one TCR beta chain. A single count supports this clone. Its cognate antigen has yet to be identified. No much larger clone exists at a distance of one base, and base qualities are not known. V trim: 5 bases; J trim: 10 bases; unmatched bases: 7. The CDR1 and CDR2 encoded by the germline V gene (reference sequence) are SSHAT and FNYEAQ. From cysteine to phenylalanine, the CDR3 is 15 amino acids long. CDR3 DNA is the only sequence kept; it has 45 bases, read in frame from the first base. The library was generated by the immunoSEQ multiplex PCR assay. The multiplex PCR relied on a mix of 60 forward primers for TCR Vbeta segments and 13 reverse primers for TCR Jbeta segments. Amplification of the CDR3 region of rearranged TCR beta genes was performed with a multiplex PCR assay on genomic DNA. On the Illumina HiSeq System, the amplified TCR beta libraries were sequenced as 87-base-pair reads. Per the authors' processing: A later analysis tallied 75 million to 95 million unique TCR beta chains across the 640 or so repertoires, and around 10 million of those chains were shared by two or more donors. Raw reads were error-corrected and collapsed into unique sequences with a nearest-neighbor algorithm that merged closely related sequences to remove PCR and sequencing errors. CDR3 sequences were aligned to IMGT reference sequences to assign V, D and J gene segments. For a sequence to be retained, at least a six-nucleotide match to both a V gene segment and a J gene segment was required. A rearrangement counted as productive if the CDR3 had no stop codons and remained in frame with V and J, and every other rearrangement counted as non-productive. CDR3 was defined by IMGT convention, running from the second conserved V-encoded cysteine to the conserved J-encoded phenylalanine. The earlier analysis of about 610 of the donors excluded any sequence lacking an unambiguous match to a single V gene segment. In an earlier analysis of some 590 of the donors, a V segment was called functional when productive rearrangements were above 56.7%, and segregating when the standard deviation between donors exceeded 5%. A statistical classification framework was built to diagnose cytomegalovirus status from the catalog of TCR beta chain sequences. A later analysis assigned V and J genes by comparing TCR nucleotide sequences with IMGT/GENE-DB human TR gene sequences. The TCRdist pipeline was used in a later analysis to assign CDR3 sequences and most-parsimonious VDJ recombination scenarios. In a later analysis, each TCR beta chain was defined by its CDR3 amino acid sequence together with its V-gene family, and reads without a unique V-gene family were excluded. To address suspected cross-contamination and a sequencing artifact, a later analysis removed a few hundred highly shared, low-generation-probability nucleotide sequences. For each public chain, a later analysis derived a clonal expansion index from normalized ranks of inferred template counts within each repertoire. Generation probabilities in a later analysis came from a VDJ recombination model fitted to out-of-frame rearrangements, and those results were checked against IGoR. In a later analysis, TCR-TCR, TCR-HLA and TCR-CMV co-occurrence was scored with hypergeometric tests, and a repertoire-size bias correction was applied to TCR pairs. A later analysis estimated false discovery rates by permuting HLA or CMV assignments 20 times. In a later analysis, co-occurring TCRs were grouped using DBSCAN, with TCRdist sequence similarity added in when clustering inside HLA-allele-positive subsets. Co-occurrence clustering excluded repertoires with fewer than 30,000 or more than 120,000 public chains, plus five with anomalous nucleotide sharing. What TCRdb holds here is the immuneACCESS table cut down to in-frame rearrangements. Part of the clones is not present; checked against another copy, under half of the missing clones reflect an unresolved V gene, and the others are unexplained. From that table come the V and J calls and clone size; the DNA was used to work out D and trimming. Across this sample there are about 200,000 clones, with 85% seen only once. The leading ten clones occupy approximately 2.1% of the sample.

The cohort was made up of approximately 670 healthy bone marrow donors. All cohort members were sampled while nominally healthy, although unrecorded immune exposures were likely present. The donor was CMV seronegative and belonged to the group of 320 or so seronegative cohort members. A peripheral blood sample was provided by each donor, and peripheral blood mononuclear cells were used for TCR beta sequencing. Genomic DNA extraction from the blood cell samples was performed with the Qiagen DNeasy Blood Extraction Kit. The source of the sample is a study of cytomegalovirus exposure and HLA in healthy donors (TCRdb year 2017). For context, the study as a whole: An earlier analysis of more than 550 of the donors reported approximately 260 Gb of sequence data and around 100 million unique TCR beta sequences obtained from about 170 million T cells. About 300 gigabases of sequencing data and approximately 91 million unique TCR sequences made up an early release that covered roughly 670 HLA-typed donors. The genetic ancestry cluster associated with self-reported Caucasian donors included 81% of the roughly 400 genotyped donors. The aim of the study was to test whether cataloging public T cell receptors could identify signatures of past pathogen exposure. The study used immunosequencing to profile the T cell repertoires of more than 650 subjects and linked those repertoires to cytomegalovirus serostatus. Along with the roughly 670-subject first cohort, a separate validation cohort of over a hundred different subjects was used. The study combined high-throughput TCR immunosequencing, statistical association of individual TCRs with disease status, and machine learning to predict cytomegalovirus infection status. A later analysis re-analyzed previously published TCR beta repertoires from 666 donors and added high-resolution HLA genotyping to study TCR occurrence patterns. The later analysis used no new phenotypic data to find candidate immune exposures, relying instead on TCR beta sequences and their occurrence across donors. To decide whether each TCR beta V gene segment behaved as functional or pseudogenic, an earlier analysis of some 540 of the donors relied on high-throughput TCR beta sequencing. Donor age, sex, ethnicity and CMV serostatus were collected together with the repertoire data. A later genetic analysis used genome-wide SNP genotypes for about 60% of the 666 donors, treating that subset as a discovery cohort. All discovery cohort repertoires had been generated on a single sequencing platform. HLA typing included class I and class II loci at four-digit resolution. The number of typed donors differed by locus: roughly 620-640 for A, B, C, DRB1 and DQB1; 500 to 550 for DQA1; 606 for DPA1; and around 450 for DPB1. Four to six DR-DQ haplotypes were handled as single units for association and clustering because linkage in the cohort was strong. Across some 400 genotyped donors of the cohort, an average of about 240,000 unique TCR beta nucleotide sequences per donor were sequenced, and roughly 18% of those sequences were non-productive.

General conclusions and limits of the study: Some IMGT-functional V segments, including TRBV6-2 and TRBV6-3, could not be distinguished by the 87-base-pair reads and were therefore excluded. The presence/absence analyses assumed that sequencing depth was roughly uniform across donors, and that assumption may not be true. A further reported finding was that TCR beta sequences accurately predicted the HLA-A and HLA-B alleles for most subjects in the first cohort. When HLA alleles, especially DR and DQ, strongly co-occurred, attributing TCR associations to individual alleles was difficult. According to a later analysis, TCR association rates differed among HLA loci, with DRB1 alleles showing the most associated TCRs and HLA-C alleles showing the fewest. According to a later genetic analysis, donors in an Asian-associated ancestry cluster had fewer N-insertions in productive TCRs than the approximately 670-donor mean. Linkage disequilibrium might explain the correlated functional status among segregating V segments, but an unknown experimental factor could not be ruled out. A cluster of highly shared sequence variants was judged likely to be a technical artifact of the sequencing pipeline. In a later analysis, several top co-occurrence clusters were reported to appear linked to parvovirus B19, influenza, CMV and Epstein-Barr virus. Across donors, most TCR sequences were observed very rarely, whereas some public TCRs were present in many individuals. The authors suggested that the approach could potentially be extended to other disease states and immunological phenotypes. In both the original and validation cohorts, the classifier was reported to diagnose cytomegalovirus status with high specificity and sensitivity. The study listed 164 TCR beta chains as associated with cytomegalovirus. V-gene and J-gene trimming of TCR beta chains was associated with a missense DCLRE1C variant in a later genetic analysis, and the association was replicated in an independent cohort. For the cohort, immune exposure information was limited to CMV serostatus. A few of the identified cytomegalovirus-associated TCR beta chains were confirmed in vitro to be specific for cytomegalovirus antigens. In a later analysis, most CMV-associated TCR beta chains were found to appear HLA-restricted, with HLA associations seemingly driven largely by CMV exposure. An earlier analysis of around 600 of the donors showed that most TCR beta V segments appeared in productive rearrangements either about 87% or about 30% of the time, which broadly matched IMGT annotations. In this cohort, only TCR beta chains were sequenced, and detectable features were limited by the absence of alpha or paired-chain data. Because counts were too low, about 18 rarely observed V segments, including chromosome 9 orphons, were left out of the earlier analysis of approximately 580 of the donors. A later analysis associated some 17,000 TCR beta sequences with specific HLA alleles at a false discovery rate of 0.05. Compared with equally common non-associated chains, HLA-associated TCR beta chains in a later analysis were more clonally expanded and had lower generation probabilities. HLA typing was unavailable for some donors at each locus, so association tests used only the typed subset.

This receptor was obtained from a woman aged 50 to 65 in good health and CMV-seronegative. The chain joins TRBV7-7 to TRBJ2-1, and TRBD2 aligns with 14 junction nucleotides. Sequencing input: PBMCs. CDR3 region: CASSPRGLAGEEQFF. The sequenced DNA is TGTGCCAGCAGCCCCCGGGGACTAGCGGGAGAAGAGCAGTTCTTC.